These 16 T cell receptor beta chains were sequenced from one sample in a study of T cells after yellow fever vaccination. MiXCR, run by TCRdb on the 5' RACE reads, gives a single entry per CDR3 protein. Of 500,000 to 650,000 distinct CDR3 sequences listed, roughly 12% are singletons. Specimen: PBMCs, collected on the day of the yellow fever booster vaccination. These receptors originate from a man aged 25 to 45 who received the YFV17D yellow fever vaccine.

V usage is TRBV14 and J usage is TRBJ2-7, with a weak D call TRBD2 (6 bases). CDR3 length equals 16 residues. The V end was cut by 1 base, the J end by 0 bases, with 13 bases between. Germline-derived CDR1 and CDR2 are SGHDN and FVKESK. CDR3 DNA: TGTGCCAGCAGCCAAGTCTCGTACGGGAGCTCCTACGAGCAGTACTTC. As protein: CASSQVSYGSSYEQYF. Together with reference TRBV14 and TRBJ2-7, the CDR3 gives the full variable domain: EAGVTQFPSHSVIEKGQTVTLRCDPISGHDNLYWYRRVMGKEIKFLLHFVKESKQDESGMPNNRFLAERTGGTYSTLKVQPAELEDSGVYFCASSQVSYGSSYEQYFGPGTRLTVT.

The CDR3 nucleotides read TGCAGCGTTACCGTGACAGCTTCTTCCTACGAGCAGTACTTC. Its translation: CSVTVTASSYEQYF. This chain joins TRBV29-1 and TRBJ2-7; maybe TRBD1 (5 bases). The CDR3 totals 14 residues. The germline CDR1 and CDR2 sequences are SQVTM and ANQGSEA. V was pared by 5 bases and J by 1 base, with 15 bases between.

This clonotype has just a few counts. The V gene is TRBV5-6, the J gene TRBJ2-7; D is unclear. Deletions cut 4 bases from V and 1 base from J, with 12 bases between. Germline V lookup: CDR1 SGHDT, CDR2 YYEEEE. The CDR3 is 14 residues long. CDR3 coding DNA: TGTGCCAGCAGCATCCGGGTCCCATCCTACGAGCAGTACTTC. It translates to CASSIRVPSYEQYF.

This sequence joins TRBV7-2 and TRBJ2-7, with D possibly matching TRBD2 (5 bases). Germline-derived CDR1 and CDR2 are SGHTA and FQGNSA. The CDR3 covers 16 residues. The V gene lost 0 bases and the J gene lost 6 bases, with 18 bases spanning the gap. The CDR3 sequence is CASSLATAAARGEQYF. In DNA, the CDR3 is TGTGCCAGCAGCTTAGCGACCGCAGCGGCCCGGGGCGAGCAGTACTTC.

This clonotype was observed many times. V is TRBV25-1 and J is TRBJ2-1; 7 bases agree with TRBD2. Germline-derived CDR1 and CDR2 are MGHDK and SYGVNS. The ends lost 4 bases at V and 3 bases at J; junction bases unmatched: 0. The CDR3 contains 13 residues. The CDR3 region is CASSAGGYNEQFF. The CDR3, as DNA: TGTGCCAGCAGTGCGGGGGGCTACAATGAGCAGTTCTTC.

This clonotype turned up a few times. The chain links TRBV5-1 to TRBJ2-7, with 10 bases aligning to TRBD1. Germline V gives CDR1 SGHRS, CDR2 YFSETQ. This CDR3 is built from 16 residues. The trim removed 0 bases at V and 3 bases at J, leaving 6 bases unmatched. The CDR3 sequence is CASSLDSRDRGYEQYF. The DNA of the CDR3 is TGCGCCAGCAGCTTGGACTCCCGGGACAGGGGCTACGAGCAGTACTTC.

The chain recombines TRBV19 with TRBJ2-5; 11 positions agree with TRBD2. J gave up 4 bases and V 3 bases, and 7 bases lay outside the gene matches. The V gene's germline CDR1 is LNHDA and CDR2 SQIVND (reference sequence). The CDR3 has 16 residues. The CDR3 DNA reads TGTGCCAGTAGTATGTTGACTAGCGGGATCACAGAGACCCAGTACTTC. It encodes CASSMLTSGITETQYF.

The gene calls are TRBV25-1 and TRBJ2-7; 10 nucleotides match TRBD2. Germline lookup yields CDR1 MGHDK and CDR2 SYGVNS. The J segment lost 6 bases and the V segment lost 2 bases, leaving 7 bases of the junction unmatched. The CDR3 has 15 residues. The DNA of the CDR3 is TGTGCCAGCAGTGAAGGGGGAATAGCGGGAGGCGAGCAGTACTTC. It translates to CASSEGGIAGGEQYF.

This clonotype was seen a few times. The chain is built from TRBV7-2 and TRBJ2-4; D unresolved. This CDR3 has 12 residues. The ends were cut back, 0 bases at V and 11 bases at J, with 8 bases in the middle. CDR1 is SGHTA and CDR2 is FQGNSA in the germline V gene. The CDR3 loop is CASSLAAPLQYF. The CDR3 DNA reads TGTGCCAGCAGCTTAGCAGCGCCCCTTCAGTACTTC. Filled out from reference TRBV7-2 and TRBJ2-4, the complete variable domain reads GAGVSQSPSNKVTEKGKDVELRCDPISGHTALYWYRQSLGQGLEFLIYFQGNSAPDKSGLPSDRFSAERTGGSVSTLTIQRTQQEDSAVYLCASSLAAPLQYFGAGTRLSVL.

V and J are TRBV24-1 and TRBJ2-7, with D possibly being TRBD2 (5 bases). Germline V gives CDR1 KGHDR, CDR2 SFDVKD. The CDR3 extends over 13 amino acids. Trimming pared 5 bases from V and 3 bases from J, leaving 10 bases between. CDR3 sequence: CATSGLGDYEQYF. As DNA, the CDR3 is TGTGCCACCAGTGGCCTCGGGGACTACGAGCAGTACTTC.

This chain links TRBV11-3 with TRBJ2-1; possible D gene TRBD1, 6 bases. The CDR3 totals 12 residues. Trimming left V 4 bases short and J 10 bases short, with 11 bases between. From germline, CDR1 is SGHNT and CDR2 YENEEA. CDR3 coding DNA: TGTGCCAGCAGCTATCGGACAGACGAGCAGTTCTTC. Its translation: CASSYRTDEQFF.

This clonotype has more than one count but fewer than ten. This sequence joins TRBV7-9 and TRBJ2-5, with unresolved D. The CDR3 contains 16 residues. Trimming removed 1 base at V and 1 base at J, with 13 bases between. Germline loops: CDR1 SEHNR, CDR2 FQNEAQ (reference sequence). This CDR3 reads CASSLGQSMIQETQYF. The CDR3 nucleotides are TGTGCCAGCAGCTTAGGTCAGAGTATGATCCAAGAGACCCAGTACTTC.

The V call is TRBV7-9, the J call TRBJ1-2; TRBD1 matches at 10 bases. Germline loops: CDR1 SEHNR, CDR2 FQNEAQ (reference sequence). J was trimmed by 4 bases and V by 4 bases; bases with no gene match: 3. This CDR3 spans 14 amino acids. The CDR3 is CASSYGQGGYGYTF. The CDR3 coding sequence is TGTGCCAGCAGCTACGGACAGGGGGGCTATGGCTACACCTTC.

The CDR3 protein is CASSQSPGTSTYEQYF. In nucleotides, the CDR3 is TGCGCCAGCAGCCAAAGTCCCGGGACTAGTACTTACGAGCAGTACTTC. The chain is built from TRBV4-3 and TRBJ2-7; TRBD2 matches at 8 bases. The junction had 10 bases not matched to a gene; V was cut back by 2 bases and J by 4 bases. Germline CDR1 and CDR2: LGHNA and YSLEER. This CDR3 has 16 residues.

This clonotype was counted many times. The CDR3 reads CASSLAGAGEKLFF. The CDR3 DNA reads TGTGCCAGCAGCTTGGCAGGGGCAGGGGAAAAACTGTTTTTT. The chain joins TRBV5-6 to TRBJ1-4, with D perhaps matching TRBD1 (6 bases). Germline values: CDR1 SGHDT, CDR2 YYEEEE. CDR3 size: 14 residues. Trimming pared 0 bases from V and 8 bases from J, leaving 11 bases between.

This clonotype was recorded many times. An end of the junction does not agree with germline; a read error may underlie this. CDR3 DNA sequence: TGTGCTAGCAGCCTGGGACTAGCGGGAGTGAGTGAGCAGTTCTTC. It is translated as CASSLGLAGVSEQFF. This chain joins TRBV7-2 and TRBJ2-1; 14 nucleotides line up with TRBD2. This CDR3 region has 15 residues. Germline CDR1 and CDR2: SGHTA and FQGNSA.